Below, 32 T cell receptor beta chains from the same sample are listed, as sequenced in a study of cytomegalovirus exposure and HLA in healthy donors (dated by TCRdb to the late 2010s). The protocol used for the library was the immunoSEQ multiplex PCR assay. TCRdb limited this immuneACCESS table to in-frame rearrangements with V and J called. A share of clones is missing; checked studies link under half to unresolved V genes, and the rest is unexplained. Here the sample has some 150,000 clones; about 87% occur a single time. The ten largest make up roughly 1.5% of the sample. Material: PBMCs. Receptor source: a woman in her 30s in good health and CMV-seronegative.

The V call is TRBV6-6, the J call TRBJ2-7; 10 bases line up with TRBD1. CDR1 is MNHNY and CDR2 is SVGAGI in the germline V gene (reference sequence). The CDR3 covers 14 residues. Unmatched junction bases numbered 8, after V lost 6 bases and J lost 6 bases. CDR3 nucleotide sequence: TGTGCCAGCAGCTTGGGACAGGGGCTCTTCGAGCAGTACTTC. Its protein is CASSLGQGLFEQYF.

This clone was seen a single time. V is TRBV4-1 and J is TRBJ2-3; TRBD1 matches at 8 bases. The CDR3 spans 16 residues. From germline, CDR1 is MGHRA and CDR2 YSYEKL. V lost 0 bases, J lost 1 base, and 3 bases stayed unmatched. CDR3 in DNA: TGCGCCAGCAGCCAAGAACCAGGGGGCGGCACAGATACGCAGTATTTT. Amino acids: CASSQEPGGGTDTQYF.

The chain recombines TRBV9 with TRBJ2-6; unclear D gene. The CDR3 length is 14 residues. Germline loops: CDR1 SGDLS, CDR2 YYNGEE. Trimming took 3 bases from V and 5 from J, leaving 9 bases between them. CDR3 in DNA: TGTGCCAGCAGCGCACCCGGTTGGGCCAACGTCCTGACTTTC. Protein: CASSAPGWANVLTF.

This clone was seen just once. The J gene is TRBJ2-2, the V gene TRBV11-2, with D tentatively TRBD1 (6 bases). CDR1 SGHAT and CDR2 FQNNGV come from the germline V gene. The CDR3 contains 17 residues. The V gene lost 6 bases and the J gene lost 0 bases, with 17 bases spanning the gap. CDR3 DNA sequence: TGTGCCAGCAGTTCAGGGGTATTCAGGACGAACACCGGGGAGCTGTTTTTT. Translated, it gives CASSSGVFRTNTGELFF.

The CDR3 loop is CASKSRSAAGELFF. For the CDR3, the DNA is TGTGCCAGCAAATCGCGTTCGGCGGCCGGGGAGCTGTTTTTT. This chain joins TRBV2 and TRBJ2-2; D is undetermined. Deletions cut 7 bases from V and 6 bases from J, with 15 bases between. Germline V gene data show CDR1 as SNHLY and CDR2 as FYNNEI. This CDR3 is built from 14 residues.

This chain uses TRBV2 with TRBJ2-2; 9 bases map to TRBD1. The CDR3 is 15 amino acids. J gave up 4 bases and V 5 bases, and 5 bases lay outside the gene matches. Germline V gene data show CDR1 as SNHLY and CDR2 as FYNNEI. CDR3 nucleotides: TGTGCCAGCAGTAGACAGGGGGGGAGCACCGGGGAGCTGTTTTTT. Its translation is CASSRQGGSTGELFF.

V is TRBV29-1 and J is TRBJ2-3, with TRBD1 matching over 8 bases. The CDR3 has 16 residues. Germline loops: CDR1 SQVTM, CDR2 ANQGSEA. V trimming: 0 bases; J trimming: 2 bases; junction bases outside the gene matches: 7. The CDR3 DNA follows: TGCAGCGTTGAAGATCTAGGACAGGGCGTCACAGATACGCAGTATTTT. This encodes CSVEDLGQGVTDTQYF.

This sequence joins TRBV11-3 and TRBJ2-2, with 7 positions matching TRBD1. This CDR3 comprises 13 residues. Trimming at V came to 3 bases and at J to 6 bases, leaving 1 base not matched to a gene. The germline CDR1 and CDR2 sequences are SGHNT and YENEEA. Here the CDR3 DNA reads TGTGCCAGCAGCTTCCAGGGGGCCGGGGAGCTGTTTTTT. Protein product: CASSFQGAGELFF.

The rearrangement links TRBV7-9 to TRBJ1-1; maybe TRBD1 (6 bases). In germline, CDR1 is SEHNR, CDR2 FQNEAQ (reference sequence). The CDR3 runs 15 residues. The V gene lost 2 bases and the J gene lost 1 base, with 11 bases spanning the gap. CDR3 amino acids: CASSLLRQENTEAFF. The CDR3 DNA is TGTGCCAGCAGCTTACTTAGACAGGAGAACACTGAAGCTTTCTTT.

This rearrangement joins TRBV5-1 to TRBJ2-1; 16 nucleotides align to TRBD2. Trimming at V came to 3 bases and at J to 5 bases, leaving 5 bases not matched to a gene. Germline CDR1 reads SGHRS; CDR2 reads YFSETQ. This CDR3 has 17 residues. DNA for the CDR3: TGCGCCAGCAGCTCGGGACTAGCGGGGGGGCCAAACAATGAGCAGTTCTTC. This encodes CASSSGLAGGPNNEQFF.

This clone has a single count. This chain connects TRBV2 to TRBJ2-1; 14 nucleotides match TRBD2. The V gene end was trimmed by 10 bases and the J gene end by 9 bases; junction bases not matched to a gene: 8. CDR1 and CDR2 (germline): SNHLY, FYNNEI. The CDR3 extends over 14 amino acids. CDR3 bases: TGTGCCAACCGACTAGCGGGGGGGCCGGGTGAGCAGTTCTTC. It translates to CANRLAGGPGEQFF.

This clone was detected once. The chain is built from TRBV4-3 and TRBJ2-5; D is perhaps TRBD2 (6 bases). This CDR3 comprises 16 residues. The germline V gene encodes CDR1 LGHNA and CDR2 YSLEER. V shed 0 bases and J shed 5 bases, with 16 bases lying between them. This chain's CDR3 is CASSQDPRGGRETQYF. In DNA form, the CDR3 reads TGCGCCAGCAGCCAAGATCCCCGAGGAGGGCGGGAGACCCAGTACTTC.

The chain has TRBV6-5 and TRBJ1-6; no firm D call. V was trimmed by 10 bases and J by 8 bases, leaving 21 bases between them. This CDR3 has 15 residues. Germline values: CDR1 MNHEY, CDR2 SVGAGI. The CDR3 loop is CATGGHDKDDSPLHF. For the CDR3, the DNA is TGTGCCACGGGAGGGCACGACAAGGACGATTCACCCCTCCACTTT.

The chain joins TRBV10-2 to TRBJ1-4; no reliable D call. With 3 bases removed from V and 7 bases from J, the gap between germline ends came to 12 bases. The CDR3 extends over 14 amino acids. Germline CDR1 reads WSHSY; CDR2 reads SAAADI. The CDR3, as DNA: TGCGCCAGCAGTGAAGAGGACTTGCGTGAAAAACTGTTTTTT. Translation: CASSEEDLREKLFF.

V is TRBV5-1 and J is TRBJ2-2; 7 bases line up with TRBD1. After removal of 4 bases from V and 2 bases from J, the junction contained 5 bases not matched to a gene. From germline, CDR1 is SGHRS and CDR2 YFSETQ. This CDR3 has 15 amino acids. CDR3 region: CASSQGQLNTGELFF. CDR3 sequence (DNA): TGCGCCAGCAGCCAGGGACAGCTTAACACCGGGGAGCTGTTTTTT.

This sequence joins TRBV7-2 and TRBJ2-7; 7 nucleotides match TRBD1. V was pared by 5 bases and J by 3 bases, with 7 bases of the junction left unmatched. The CDR3 is 14 residues long. Germline V CDR1 and CDR2: SGHTA, FQGNSA. CDR3 amino acids: CASSLDRVRYEQYF. The CDR3 region has the DNA TGTGCCAGCAGCCTCGACAGGGTTCGCTACGAGCAGTACTTC.

The chain uses TRBV27 and TRBJ1-2; 9 bases line up with TRBD1. CDR3 length: 11 residues. V dropped 6 bases and J dropped 7; count of bases not matched to a gene: 0. The germline CDR1 and CDR2 sequences are MNHEY and SMNVEV (reference sequence). This chain's CDR3 is CASRQGAGYTF. The CDR3 region has the DNA TGTGCCAGCAGACAGGGGGCTGGCTACACCTTC.

V and J are TRBV7-8 and TRBJ2-3, with D perhaps TRBD1 (6 bases). Germline CDR1 and CDR2: SGHVS and FQNEAQ. The CDR3 loop spans 17 amino acids. Trimming stripped 1 base from V and 1 base from J, with 15 bases between. The CDR3, as DNA: TGTGCCAGCAGCTTAGGTTTGGCAGGGGCCGGCACAGATACGCAGTATTTT. Encoded protein: CASSLGLAGAGTDTQYF.

This chain uses TRBV2 with TRBJ2-7; 8 nucleotides agree with TRBD1. Looked up from germline, CDR1 is SNHLY and CDR2 is FYNNEI. J lost 2 bases, V lost 6 bases, and 6 bases had no gene match. This CDR3 has 14 residues. CDR3 nucleotides: TGTGCCAGCAGCCCTCGGACAGGGACCTACGAGCAGTACTTC. It translates to CASSPRTGTYEQYF.

The chain links TRBV7-9 to TRBJ1-6; possibly TRBD1 for D (5 bases). CDR1 SEHNR and CDR2 FQNEAQ come from the germline V gene (reference sequence). V was pared by 1 base and J by 10 bases, with 14 bases between. There are 15 residues in the CDR3. The CDR3 sequence: CASSLEGQGYSPLHF. The CDR3 DNA sequence: TGTGCCAGCAGCTTAGAGGGGCAGGGCTACTCACCCCTCCACTTT.

This clone showed up just a few times. The junction departs from the called germline gene at one end, perhaps through a read error. The V call is TRBV5-8, the J call TRBJ2-7; D call uncertain. The CDR3 is 8 residues long. Per the germline V gene, CDR1 is SGHTS and CDR2 is YDEGEE. The CDR3 is CASSLSVF. CDR3 coding DNA: TGTGCCAGCAGCTTGTCTGTTTTC.

The chain recombines TRBV27 with TRBJ2-3; D not resolved. CDR3 size: 16 residues. The germline V gene has CDR1 MNHEY and CDR2 SMNVEV (reference sequence). Trimming took 5 bases from V and 0 from J, leaving 15 bases between them. Here the CDR3 reads CASSPTWIASTDTQYF. The CDR3 region has the DNA TGTGCCAGCAGTCCTACGTGGATAGCTAGCACAGATACGCAGTATTTT.

The chain carries TRBV11-2 and TRBJ2-4; TRBD1 agrees at 7 bases. The J segment lost 1 base and the V segment lost 1 base, leaving 13 bases of the junction unmatched. Germline V gene lookup returns CDR1 SGHAT and CDR2 FQNNGV. The CDR3 is made up of 19 amino acids. The CDR3 bases are TGTGCCAGCAGCTTAGGGCGGGCAGGGGGTGTTGAGGCCAAAAACATTCAGTACTTC. Its translation is CASSLGRAGGVEAKNIQYF.

The chain links TRBV5-8 to TRBJ1-2; 9 bases are shared with TRBD1. This CDR3 is built from 15 residues. Germline loops: CDR1 SGHTS, CDR2 YDEGEE. V trimming: 2 bases; J trimming: 6 bases; junction bases outside the gene matches: 8. The CDR3 spells CASSFRDRVSDGYTF. The CDR3 region has the DNA TGTGCCAGCAGCTTCCGGGACAGGGTTTCCGATGGCTACACCTTC.

This sequence joins TRBV6-5 and TRBJ2-2; TRBD2 aligns across 9 bases. This CDR3 region has 14 residues. CDR1 is MNHEY and CDR2 is SVGAGI in the germline V gene. V dropped 7 bases and J dropped 7; count of bases not matched to a gene: 7. Here the CDR3 reads CASKASGVYGELFF. In DNA form, the CDR3 reads TGTGCCAGCAAGGCTAGCGGGGTTTACGGGGAGCTGTTTTTT.

This rearrangement joins TRBV4-2 to TRBJ2-5, with TRBD2 matching over 10 bases. This CDR3 contains 19 residues. Germline CDR1 LGHNA, CDR2 YNFKEQ. Trimming at V came to 0 bases and at J to 2 bases, leaving 12 bases not matched to a gene. The CDR3, as DNA: TGTGCCAGCAGCCAAGAGTTCACTAGCGGGGATACATTACAAGAGACCCAGTACTTC. Translation gives CASSQEFTSGDTLQETQYF.

The chain employs TRBV7-8 and TRBJ1-5; D is unclear. The V end was cut by 1 base, the J end by 7 bases, with 8 bases between. The CDR3 loop spans 13 amino acids. Germline V gives CDR1 SGHVS, CDR2 FQNEAQ. The CDR3 nucleotides read TGTGCCAGCAGCTTAGTGTTCTTCCAGCCCCAGCATTTT. Translation: CASSLVFFQPQHF.

The chain is built from TRBV6-4 and TRBJ2-3, with a weak D call TRBD2 (6 bases). This CDR3 contains 15 residues. Germline loops: CDR1 MRHNA, CDR2 SNTAGT. The V end lost 0 bases, the J end lost 1 base, and 8 bases lay between the germline ends. The CDR3 is CASSDSEGGTDTQYF. The CDR3 DNA reads as TGTGCCAGCAGTGACTCGGAGGGAGGCACAGATACGCAGTATTTT.

The chain employs TRBV4-1 and TRBJ1-2, with 7 positions matching TRBD1. The V segment lost 3 bases and the J segment 1 base; nucleotides outside the gene matches: 5. This CDR3 has 15 residues. Germline CDR1 reads MGHRA; CDR2 reads YSYEKL. DNA of the CDR3: TGCGCCAGCAGCCAGGGGACAGAACTTAACTATGGCTACACCTTC. Its translation is CASSQGTELNYGYTF.

The chain uses TRBV7-6 and TRBJ2-1; 8 positions agree with TRBD1. Germline lookup yields CDR1 SGHVS and CDR2 FNYEAQ. The V and J ends lost 0 bases and 4 bases, in that order; junction bases with no gene match: 11. The CDR3 totals 18 residues. The CDR3 region is CASSLAQGQETLYNEQFF. The CDR3 region has the DNA TGTGCCAGCAGCTTAGCGCAGGGACAGGAGACCTTATACAATGAGCAGTTCTTC.

The genes are TRBV27 and TRBJ2-1; D possibly corresponds to TRBD1 (5 bases). The germline CDR1 and CDR2 sequences are MNHEY and SMNVEV (reference sequence). The CDR3 length is 17 residues. The germline V and J ends were trimmed by 7 bases and 4 bases, with 23 bases remaining between them. CDR3: CASITWSEGVWYNEQFF. CDR3 nucleotides: TGTGCCAGCATCACCTGGAGTGAAGGGGTGTGGTACAATGAGCAGTTCTTC.

This clone was seen a single time. This chain uses TRBV23-1 with TRBJ2-7; the match to TRBD1 covers 10 bases. TRBV23-1 is designated an ORF whose function remains uncertain. The CDR3 has 17 residues. Trimming at V came to 3 bases and at J to 3 bases, leaving 11 bases not matched to a gene. This CDR3 is CASSHDTGTGVFYEQYF. DNA for the CDR3: TGCGCCAGCAGTCACGATACCGGGACAGGGGTTTTCTACGAGCAGTACTTC.